The next 18 T cell receptor beta chains were all read from a single sample in a study of blood T cell repertoires in COVID-19. The repertoire was sequenced with immunoSEQ multiplex PCR; TCRdb's copy has only in-frame clones and lacks some. This sample yields fewer than 200,000 clones, of which approximately 84% are seen a single time; about 8% belongs to the top ten. Source material: peripheral blood. All receptors come from a man aged 35-49 years who had recovered from COVID-19.

The chain employs TRBV2 and TRBJ1-4; TRBD1 matches 8 bases. V lost 5 bases, J lost 6 bases, and 5 bases stayed unmatched. This CDR3 has 14 amino acids. Germline lookup yields CDR1 SNHLY and CDR2 FYNNEI. CDR3 nucleotide sequence: TGTGCCAGCAGTCACGACAGGGGCCATGAAAAACTGTTTTTT. Its translation is CASSHDRGHEKLFF.

This rearrangement joins TRBV6-5 to TRBJ1-4; no firm D call. Germline CDR1 reads MNHEY; CDR2 reads SVGAGI. This CDR3 comprises 15 residues. Trimming removed 7 bases from V and 0 bases from J, with 12 bases in between. The CDR3 coding sequence is TGTGCCAGCAAGAGGGATGAAGCAACTAATGAAAAACTGTTTTTT. It yields the protein CASKRDEATNEKLFF.

This clone was picked up one time. V gene TRBV11-3 combines with J gene TRBJ2-5, with TRBD2 matching 8 bases. The germline CDR1 and CDR2 sequences are SGHNT and YENEEA. The J segment lost 5 bases and the V segment lost 7 bases, leaving 9 bases of the junction unmatched. This CDR3 spans 14 amino acids. The CDR3 sequence: CASKPGRGGETQYF. The CDR3 nucleotides are TGTGCCAGCAAACCCGGTCGGGGGGGGGAGACCCAGTACTTC.

The chain has TRBV11-2 and TRBJ1-1, with D possibly TRBD1 on 5 matching bases. Trimming stripped 3 bases from V and 6 bases from J, with 8 bases between. Germline V gives CDR1 SGHAT, CDR2 FQNNGV. The CDR3 sequence is 12 residues long. CDR3 bases: TGTGCCAGCAGCTTTGGGACTCCTGAAGCTTTCTTT. This sequence encodes CASSFGTPEAFF.

The V and J genes are TRBV5-6 and TRBJ1-3; D might be TRBD1 (5 bases). Germline CDR1 SGHDT, CDR2 YYEEEE. V lost 3 bases to trimming and J lost 0 bases, with 13 bases between them. The CDR3 has 16 residues. As DNA, the CDR3 is TGTGCCAGCAGCTGGACGACAGATCCCTCTGGAAACACCATATATTTT. This encodes CASSWTTDPSGNTIYF.

The rearrangement links TRBV5-8 to TRBJ1-1; D is perhaps TRBD1 (6 bases). This CDR3 is built from 16 residues. V lost 4 bases, J lost 5 bases, and 21 bases lay in between. Germline CDR1 SGHTS, CDR2 YDEGEE. CDR3: CASSDKGEASSTEAFF. CDR3 DNA: TGTGCCAGCAGCGACAAGGGGGAAGCCTCATCTACTGAAGCTTTCTTT.

The CDR3: CASTLTATNEKLFF. The CDR3 region has the DNA TGTGCCAGCACCCTGACAGCAACTAATGAAAAACTGTTTTTT. The chain uses TRBV5-6 and TRBJ1-4, with a tentative D call TRBD1 (5 bases). Trimming left V 6 bases short and J 0 bases short, with 9 bases between. The CDR3 length is 14 residues. Germline V gene sequence: CDR1 SGHDT, CDR2 YYEEEE.

The chain uses TRBV12-3 or TRBV12-4 and TRBJ2-2, with D unresolved. V was shortened by 7 bases and J by 3 bases, with 6 bases between the two germline ends. The CDR3 spans 12 residues. CDR3 in amino acids: CASIPDTGELFF. In DNA form, the CDR3 reads TGTGCCAGCATTCCGGACACCGGGGAGCTGTTTTTT.

In its sample, this clone was seen a few times. This sequence joins TRBV5-5 and TRBJ2-2; 8 nucleotides agree with TRBD2. This CDR3 has 18 amino acids. V shed 3 bases and J 0 bases; nucleotides not matched to a gene: 10. Looked up from germline, CDR1 is SGHKS and CDR2 is YYEKEE (reference sequence). The CDR3: CASSSGHSGAANTGELFF. CDR3 in DNA: TGTGCCAGCAGCTCGGGGCATAGCGGGGCGGCGAACACCGGGGAGCTGTTTTTT.

The J gene is TRBJ2-2, the V gene TRBV5-1; D is uncertain. Trimming took off 7 bases at V and 1 base at J, with 5 bases between the two ends. The CDR3 runs 12 residues. Germline lookup yields CDR1 SGHRS and CDR2 YFSETQ. The CDR3 DNA reads as TGCGCCAGCGAGCAGAACACCGGGGAGCTGTTTTTT. Translation: CASEQNTGELFF.

This chain connects TRBV7-9 to TRBJ2-2; TRBD2 might be the D (6 bases). The germline CDR1 and CDR2 sequences are SEHNR and FQNEAQ (reference sequence). The CDR3 sequence is 17 residues long. Deletions cut 4 bases from V and 4 bases from J, with 19 bases between. The CDR3 sequence: CASSYISERAITGELFF. The DNA for the CDR3 is TGTGCCAGCAGCTATATATCAGAGCGGGCTATCACCGGGGAGCTGTTTTTT.

The chain is built from TRBV29-1 and TRBJ2-1; D may be TRBD2 (5 bases). Trimming stripped 4 bases from V and 8 bases from J, with 18 bases between. The CDR3 is 14 residues long. Germline V lookup: CDR1 SQVTM, CDR2 ANQGSEA. The CDR3 protein is CSVVTWGSVDEQFF. As DNA, the CDR3 is TGCAGCGTTGTAACTTGGGGTAGCGTCGATGAGCAGTTCTTC.

This chain connects TRBV5-4 to TRBJ1-3; D ambiguous. Deletions cut 3 bases from V and 0 bases from J, with 10 bases between. Per germline, CDR1 SGHNT and CDR2 YYREEE (reference sequence). The CDR3 length is 15 residues. CDR3 loop: CASSSGRDSGNTIYF. CDR3 nucleotide sequence: TGTGCCAGCAGCTCCGGACGGGACTCTGGAAACACCATATATTTT. Combining the CDR3 with reference TRBV5-4 and TRBJ1-3 gives the whole variable domain ETGVTQSPTHLIKTRGQQVTLRCSSQSGHNTVSWYQQALGQGPQFIFQYYREEENGRGNFPPRFSGLQFPNYSSELNVNALELDDSALYLCASSSGRDSGNTIYFGEGSWLTVV.

The chain combines TRBV11-2 with TRBJ2-3; D is ambiguous. Per germline, CDR1 SGHAT and CDR2 FQNNGV. Trimming removed 1 base at V and 7 bases at J, with 12 bases between. The CDR3 has 14 amino acids. This CDR3 reads CASSLGNARNTQYF. The CDR3 coding sequence is TGTGCCAGCAGCTTAGGGAACGCCAGGAATACGCAGTATTTT.

The V gene is TRBV4-1, the J gene TRBJ2-1; 9 bases are a match to TRBD1. The CDR3 extends over 14 amino acids. V shed 5 bases, J shed 10 bases, and the junction held 9 bases outside the gene matches. Looked up from germline, CDR1 is MGHRA and CDR2 is YSYEKL. CDR3 sequence reads: CASSNWGQGREQFF. CDR3 DNA: TGCGCCAGCAGCAACTGGGGACAGGGCAGGGAGCAGTTCTTC.

This clone was recorded a few times. V and J are TRBV24-1 and TRBJ2-2; maybe TRBD2 (6 bases). The CDR3 has 15 residues. Trimming cost V 6 bases and J 0 bases, with 10 bases left between them. Germline CDR1 is KGHDR and CDR2 is SFDVKD. Here the CDR3 reads CATSFAGSNTGELFF. The CDR3 nucleotides are TGTGCCACCAGTTTTGCGGGGTCGAACACCGGGGAGCTGTTTTTT.

The J gene is TRBJ2-1, the V gene TRBV21-1; the DNA was not used to check the table's D call, TRBD2. TRBV21-1 is reported as a pseudogene. The CDR3 is made up of 14 amino acids. The CDR3 is CASSKTSSPNEQFF. The CDR3 DNA sequence: TGTGCCAGCAGCAAAACTAGCAGCCCCAATGAGCAGTTCTTC.

This sequence joins TRBV5-1 and TRBJ1-6; 9 positions agree with TRBD1. From germline, CDR1 is SGHRS and CDR2 YFSETQ. The CDR3 consists of 15 residues. V trimming: 0 bases; J trimming: 10 bases; junction bases outside the gene matches: 5. CDR3 sequence (DNA): TGCGCCAGCAGCTTGGAACAGGGGGCCGGATCACCCCTCCACTTT. Translated, it gives CASSLEQGAGSPLHF.